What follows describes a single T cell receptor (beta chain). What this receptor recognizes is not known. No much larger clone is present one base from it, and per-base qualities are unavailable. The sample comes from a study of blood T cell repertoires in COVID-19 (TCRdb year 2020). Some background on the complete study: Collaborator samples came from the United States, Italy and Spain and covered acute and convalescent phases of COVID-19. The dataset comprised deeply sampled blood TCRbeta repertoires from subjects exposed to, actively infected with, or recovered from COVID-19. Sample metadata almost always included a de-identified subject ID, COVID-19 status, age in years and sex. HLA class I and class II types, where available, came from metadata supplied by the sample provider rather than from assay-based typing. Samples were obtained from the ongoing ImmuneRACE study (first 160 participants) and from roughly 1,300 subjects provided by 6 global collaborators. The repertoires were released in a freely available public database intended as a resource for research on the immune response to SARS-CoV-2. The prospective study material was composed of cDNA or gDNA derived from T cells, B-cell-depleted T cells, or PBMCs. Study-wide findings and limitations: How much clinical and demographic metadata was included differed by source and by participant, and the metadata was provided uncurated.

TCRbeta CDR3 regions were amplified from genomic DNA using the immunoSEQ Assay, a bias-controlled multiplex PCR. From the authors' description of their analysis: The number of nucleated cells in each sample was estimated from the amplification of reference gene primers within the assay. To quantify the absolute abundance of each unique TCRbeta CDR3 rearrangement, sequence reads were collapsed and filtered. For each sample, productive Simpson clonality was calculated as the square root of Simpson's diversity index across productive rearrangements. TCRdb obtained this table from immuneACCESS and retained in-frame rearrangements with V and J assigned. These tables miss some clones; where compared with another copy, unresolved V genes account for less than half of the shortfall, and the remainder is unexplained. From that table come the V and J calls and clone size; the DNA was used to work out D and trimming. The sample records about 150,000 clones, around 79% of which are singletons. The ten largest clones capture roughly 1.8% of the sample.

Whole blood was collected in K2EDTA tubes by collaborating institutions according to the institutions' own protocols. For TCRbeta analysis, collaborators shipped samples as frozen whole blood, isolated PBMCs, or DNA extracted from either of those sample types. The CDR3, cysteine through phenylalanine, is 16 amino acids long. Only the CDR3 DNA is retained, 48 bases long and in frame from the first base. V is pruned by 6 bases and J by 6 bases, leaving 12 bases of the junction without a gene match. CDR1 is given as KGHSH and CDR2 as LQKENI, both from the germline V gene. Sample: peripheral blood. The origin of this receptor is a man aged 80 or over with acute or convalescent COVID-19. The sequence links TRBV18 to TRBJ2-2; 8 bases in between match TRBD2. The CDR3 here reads CASSDQAGALPGELFF. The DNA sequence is TGTGCCAGCTCCGACCAAGCGGGGGCCCTCCCCGGGGAGCTGTTTTTT.